This T cell receptor beta chain was sequenced in a study of early T cells in non-severe SARS-CoV-2 infection. Study as a whole: Sequencing input comprised bulk RNA from unsorted whole blood; chain pairing was not available.

This clonotype was picked up many times. V lost 3 bases and J lost 0, with 6 bases in between. The CDR3 has 15 residues. CDR1 and CDR2 (germline): LNHDA, SQIVND (reference sequence). Unique molecular identifiers (one per individual cDNA molecule) were attached. TCRdb called the 5' RACE reads again in MiXCR, with one record for every CDR3 protein. Of tens of thousands of distinct CDR3 sequences listed, under 7.5% are singletons. The source material was whole blood. The origin of this receptor is an adult who was a healthcare worker with PCR-confirmed SARS-CoV-2 infection or an uninfected control (not recorded which). The chain uses TRBV19 and TRBJ1-6, with D unresolved. CDR3 protein: CASSMALSYNSPLHF. CDR3 bases: TGTGCCAGTAGTATGGCGCTCTCCTATAATTCACCCCTCCACTTT.